This passage covers 21 T cell receptor beta chains from one sample sequenced in a study of blood T cells in healthy people across ages. A second PCR of about 7 to 11 cycles used a sample-barcoded 5' primer and a J-beta primer mix. TCRdb reprocessed the 5' RACE reads via MiXCR and lists one record per CDR3 protein. The sample carries approximately 1.5 million distinct CDR3 sequences, less than 45% recorded once. Sequenced input: blood. The origin of the receptors is a woman under 30 in good health.

This clonotype came up a few times. This CDR3 reads CASRALGDTQYF. Here the CDR3 DNA reads TGTGCCAGCAGGGCGCTGGGGGATACGCAGTATTTT. This sequence joins TRBV7-9 and TRBJ2-3; D is uncertain. With 6 bases removed from V and 6 bases from J, the gap between germline ends came to 10 bases. Germline assignment: CDR1 SEHNR and CDR2 FQNEAQ (reference sequence). The CDR3 length is 12 residues.

V gene TRBV10-3 combines with J gene TRBJ1-2; TRBD1 is a possible D gene (5 bases). Between the trimmed V and J ends, which lost 0 bases and 4 bases, there was a span of 15 bases. From germline, CDR1 is ENHRY and CDR2 SYGVKD. CDR3 length: 16 residues. DNA of the CDR3: TGTGCCATCAGTGAGTCCCCAGGGCCTGGAGTCTATGGCTACACCTTC. Amino acid sequence: CAISESPGPGVYGYTF.

The V and J genes are TRBV19 and TRBJ2-5; D is perhaps TRBD1 (7 bases). Trimming took 2 bases from V and 5 from J, leaving 15 bases between them. Germline CDR1 is LNHDA and CDR2 is SQIVND (reference sequence). CDR3 length: 15 residues. Written as DNA, the CDR3 is TGTGCCAGTAGTATAACGCCAGGGGGGATGGAGACCCAGTACTTC. Translated: CASSITPGGMETQYF.

The chain uses TRBV7-9 and TRBJ2-2; no clear D gene. V was shortened by 2 bases and J by 7 bases, with 14 bases between the two germline ends. Germline V gene lookup returns CDR1 SEHNR and CDR2 FQNEAQ (reference sequence). This CDR3 spans 15 amino acids. In DNA form, the CDR3 reads TGTGCCAGCAGCTTATGGAAGGGAAGGGACGGGGAGCTGTTTTTT. Its protein is CASSLWKGRDGELFF.

The chain uses TRBV7-9 and TRBJ2-4; 8 nucleotides match TRBD2. In germline, CDR1 is SEHNR, CDR2 FQNEAQ (reference sequence). J was trimmed by 4 bases and V by 5 bases; bases with no gene match: 4. The CDR3 spans 14 residues. The CDR3 bases are TGTGCCAGCAGCCCGACTAGCGAAAAAAACATTCAGTACTTC. This gives the protein CASSPTSEKNIQYF. Full variable domain (outside the CDR3, taken from reference TRBV7-9 and TRBJ2-4): DTGVSQNPRHKITKRGQNVTFRCDPISEHNRLYWYRQTLGQGPEFLTYFQNEAQLEKSRLLSDRFSAERPKGSFSTLEIQRTEQGDSAMYLCASSPTSEKNIQYFGAGTRLSVL.

The V gene is TRBV7-2, the J gene TRBJ1-1; D might be TRBD1 (5 bases). The CDR3 consists of 15 residues. CDR1 is SGHTA, CDR2 FQGNSA, per germline. Between the trimmed V and J ends, which lost 1 base and 4 bases, there was a span of 13 bases. The CDR3, as DNA: TGTGCCAGCAGCTTAGAAGATTCGACAGTCACTGAAGCTTTCTTT. Amino acids: CASSLEDSTVTEAFF.

This clonotype has only a few counts. This rearrangement joins TRBV29-1 to TRBJ2-1; the match to TRBD2 covers 12 bases. The length of the CDR3 is 16 residues. With V trimmed by 7 bases and J by 5 bases, 12 bases remained unmatched. Germline loops: CDR1 SQVTM, CDR2 ANQGSEA. The CDR3 protein is CSAPGASGRENNEQFF. As DNA, the CDR3 is TGCAGCGCTCCCGGGGCTAGCGGGAGGGAGAACAATGAGCAGTTCTTC.

For this clonotype: Relative to the germline gene, one junction end is altered; a read error may explain this. The V call is TRBV9, the J call TRBJ2-5, with D perhaps matching TRBD2 (6 bases). The V gene's germline CDR1 is SGDLS and CDR2 YYNGEE. The CDR3 is made up of 13 amino acids. CDR3 sequence reads: CAGSQSGAETQYF. For the CDR3, the DNA is TGTGCCGGCAGCCAGTCGGGAGCAGAGACCCAGTACTTC.

V gene TRBV7-9 combines with J gene TRBJ2-5; no reliable D call. V lost 7 bases to trimming and J lost 5 bases, with 11 bases between them. Per germline, CDR1 SEHNR and CDR2 FQNEAQ (reference sequence). The length of the CDR3 is 12 residues. In DNA form, the CDR3 reads TGTGCCAGCATTCGGGTAGGCGAGACCCAGTACTTC. This translates into CASIRVGETQYF.

This clonotype showed up just a few times. This could be a read error, since a much larger clone is one nucleotide away. The chain has TRBV20-1 and TRBJ2-1; TRBD2 agrees at 11 bases. Germline V gives CDR1 DFQATT, CDR2 SNEGSKA (reference sequence). This CDR3 contains 14 residues. The J segment lost 10 bases and the V segment lost 7 bases, leaving 12 bases of the junction unmatched. This CDR3 is CSERLAGGPYEQFF. DNA for the CDR3: TGCAGTGAGCGCCTAGCGGGAGGTCCCTACGAGCAGTTCTTC.

This clonotype has at least ten counts. This chain's CDR3 is CASSQVLASPYNEQFF. The CDR3 coding sequence is TGTGCCAGCAGCCAAGTACTAGCGAGTCCCTACAATGAGCAGTTCTTC. J is TRBJ2-1 and V is TRBV4-2, with 7 bases lining up with TRBD2. The V gene's germline CDR1 is LGHNA and CDR2 YNFKEQ. Germline trimming cut 1 base from V and 2 bases from J; bases unmatched to any gene: 5. The length of the CDR3 is 16 residues.

This sequence joins TRBV14 and TRBJ1-3; D is unresolved. V lost 0 bases and J 0 bases, leaving 9 bases between the germline ends. This CDR3 is built from 16 residues. Germline-derived CDR1 and CDR2 are SGHDN and FVKESK. CDR3 residues: CASSQEGPNSGNTIYF. The CDR3 DNA reads as TGTGCCAGCAGCCAAGAGGGTCCGAACTCTGGAAACACCATATATTTT.

With respect to this clonotype: Just one base apart from a much larger clone, this may be a read error. The chain has TRBV27 and TRBJ2-6; no firm D call. This CDR3 spans 15 amino acids. Germline V CDR1 and CDR2: MNHEY, SMNVEV (reference sequence). In DNA, the CDR3 is TGTGCCGGCAGTTTACGGGTCTCTGGGGCCAACGTCCTGACTTTC. It codes for CAGSLRVSGANVLTF.

The chain combines TRBV3-1 with TRBJ1-2, with TRBD1 matching over 11 bases. Germline CDR1 LGHDT, CDR2 YNNKEL (reference sequence). Trimming cost V 2 bases and J 4 bases; bases outside gene matches: 3. The CDR3 runs 15 residues. In DNA, the CDR3 is TGTGCCAGCAGCCAAAGGGGACAGGGGGTCTATGGCTACACCTTC. Protein sequence: CASSQRGQGVYGYTF.

The rearrangement links TRBV7-9 to TRBJ1-1, with 7 bases lining up with TRBD1. Germline V lookup: CDR1 SEHNR, CDR2 FQNEAQ (reference sequence). The CDR3 spans 13 residues. V lost 5 bases, J lost 7 bases, and 7 bases stayed unmatched. In DNA form, the CDR3 reads TGTGCCAGCAGCCACGAGGGGGCGGATGAAGCTTTCTTT. Translation gives CASSHEGADEAFF.

V is TRBV9 and J is TRBJ2-7, with no clear D. The CDR3 contains 14 residues. Trimming took off 0 bases at V and 0 bases at J, with 7 bases between the two ends. The germline gives CDR1 SGDLS, CDR2 YYNGEE. As DNA, the CDR3 is TGTGCCAGCAGCGTAGCTACGGCCTCCTACGAGCAGTACTTC. It translates to CASSVATASYEQYF. Variable domain in full (rest from reference TRBV9 and TRBJ2-7): DSGVTQTPKHLITATGQRVTLRCSPRSGDLSVYWYQQSLDQGLQFLIQYYNGEERAKGNILERFSAQQFPDLHSELNLSSLELGDSALYFCASSVATASYEQYFGPGTRLTVT.

This CDR3 is CSARDPRLAVNTGELFF. CDR3 in DNA: TGCAGTGCTAGAGACCCCCGACTAGCGGTTAACACCGGGGAGCTGTTTTTT. V gene TRBV20-1 combines with J gene TRBJ2-2, with 9 bases that match TRBD2. The CDR3 is 17 residues long. Germline CDR1 is DFQATT and CDR2 is SNEGSKA (reference sequence). J gave up 2 bases and V 0 bases, and 7 bases lay outside the gene matches.

The chain recombines TRBV28 with TRBJ2-2; TRBD2 agrees at 8 bases. Trimming removed 3 bases from V and 4 bases from J; junction bases left unmatched: 4. The CDR3 consists of 15 residues. The germline CDR1 and CDR2 sequences are MDHEN and SYDVKM. The CDR3 coding sequence is TGTGCCAGCAGTTTTCAGCTAGCGGGCACCGGGGAGCTGTTTTTT. Translating gives CASSFQLAGTGELFF.

This rearrangement joins TRBV4-3 to TRBJ1-1, with no clear D. CDR1 is LGHNA, CDR2 YSLEER, per germline. This CDR3 comprises 15 residues. Trimming took 4 bases from V and 4 from J, leaving 16 bases between them. The CDR3 DNA reads TGCGCCAGCAGCCTATGGAGAGGGCTGAGCACTGAAGCTTTCTTT. It codes for CASSLWRGLSTEAFF.

Note on this clonotype: This may be a read error, as it is one base from a much larger clone. J is TRBJ2-1 and V is TRBV6-2 or TRBV6-3; 11 bases are a match to TRBD2. The V gene's germline CDR1 is MNHEY and CDR2 SVGEGT. The J segment lost 5 bases and the V segment lost 5 bases, leaving 8 bases of the junction unmatched. The CDR3 runs to 16 residues. The CDR3 DNA follows: TGTGCCAGCAGTACCCGACTAGCGGGATCCCACAATGAGCAGTTCTTC. Translating gives CASSTRLAGSHNEQFF.

With regard to this clonotype: An end of the junction differs from the germline gene, which may be a read error. The chain has TRBV7-9 and TRBJ2-1, with D maybe TRBD2 (6 bases). Germline assignment: CDR1 SEHNR and CDR2 FQNEAQ (reference sequence). This CDR3 spans 15 amino acids. CDR3 DNA: TGTGCCAGCAGCTTAAGTGGCAGGGAGGTCAATAAGCAGTTCTTC. It encodes CASSLSGREVNKQFF.